This entry lists 28 T cell receptor beta chains sequenced from one sample in a study of cytomegalovirus exposure and HLA in healthy donors. This PCR relied on a set of 60 Vbeta primers and 13 Jbeta primers. Only in-frame clones appear in the TCRdb table, and some are missing; sequencing was by immunoSEQ multiplex PCR. The sample holds some 140,000 clones, just under 80% seen once. Input material: PBMCs. The source is a man younger than 40 in good health.

The V gene is TRBV7-3, the J gene TRBJ2-7, with 13 nucleotides matching TRBD2. CDR1 and CDR2 from the germline V gene are SGHTA and FQGTGA. The CDR3 runs to 17 residues. The junction had 9 bases not matched to a gene; V was cut back by 5 bases and J by 2 bases. CDR3 residues: CASSPDGLAGAAYEQYF. The CDR3 region has the DNA TGTGCCAGCAGCCCGGACGGACTAGCGGGGGCAGCCTACGAGCAGTACTTC.

The chain employs TRBV7-9 and TRBJ2-5; TRBD2 agrees at 7 bases. Per germline, CDR1 SEHNR and CDR2 FQNEAQ (reference sequence). With V trimmed by 5 bases and J by 5 bases, 8 bases remained unmatched. The CDR3 totals 14 residues. The CDR3 coding sequence is TGTGCCAGCAGCGAGACTAGCCCCACGGAGACCCAGTACTTC. The encoded protein is CASSETSPTETQYF.

The V call is TRBV6-5, the J call TRBJ2-7; no clear D. CDR1 and CDR2 from the germline V gene are MNHEY and SVGAGI. CDR3 length equals 13 residues. The V gene lost 4 bases and the J gene lost 9 bases, with 16 bases spanning the gap. The CDR3 protein is CASSSGGVRRQYF. The CDR3 DNA is TGTGCCAGCAGTTCTGGCGGAGTGCGGAGGCAGTACTTC.

V is TRBV7-9 and J is TRBJ2-2; 9 bases are shared with TRBD2. V was pared by 5 bases and J by 7 bases, with 14 bases of the junction left unmatched. The CDR3 sequence is 17 residues long. Germline V gene data show CDR1 as SEHNR and CDR2 as FQNEAQ (reference sequence). The CDR3 nucleotides read TGTGCCAGCAGCCCTCTCCCCCCTGGCGGGAGGGGCGGGGAGCTGTTTTTT. Translation: CASSPLPPGGRGGELFF.

The chain uses TRBV7-9 and TRBJ2-7; 12 bases match TRBD2. The CDR3 covers 15 residues. Germline V CDR1 and CDR2: SEHNR, FQNEAQ (reference sequence). Germline trimming cut 5 bases from V and 4 bases from J; bases unmatched to any gene: 6. The CDR3 region is CASSETSGRRYEQYF. The CDR3 DNA is TGTGCCAGCAGCGAAACTAGCGGGAGGAGGTACGAGCAGTACTTC.

This clone has only a few counts. The genes are TRBV10-3 and TRBJ1-5; the D gene is possibly TRBD1 (5 bases). Germline V lookup: CDR1 ENHRY, CDR2 SYGVKD. Between the trimmed V and J ends, which lost 8 bases and 3 bases, there was a span of 11 bases. This CDR3 contains 13 residues. The CDR3 DNA sequence: TGTGCCATCGGCGGGGCCTTCAATCAGCCCCAGCATTTT. This gives the protein CAIGGAFNQPQHF.

The chain couples TRBV6-4 to TRBJ2-7, with 11 bases fitting TRBD2. With 6 bases clipped from V and 7 bases from J, the junction kept 11 bases outside the gene matches. This CDR3 contains 15 residues. Germline lookup yields CDR1 MRHNA and CDR2 SNTAGT. CDR3 nucleotide sequence: TGTGCCAGCAGCGCTACTAGCGGGAGTTCTGGAGAGCAGTACTTC. Encoded protein: CASSATSGSSGEQYF.

V usage is TRBV7-8 and J usage is TRBJ2-7; D may be TRBD1 (6 bases). Between the trimmed V and J ends, which lost 1 base and 2 bases, there was a span of 9 bases. The CDR3 contains 14 residues. Per the germline V gene, CDR1 is SGHVS and CDR2 is FQNEAQ. The CDR3: CASSLGGRAYEQYF. In DNA, the CDR3 is TGTGCCAGCAGCTTAGGGGGGCGCGCCTACGAGCAGTACTTC.

This rearrangement joins TRBV18 to TRBJ1-2; a weak D match, TRBD1 (5 bases). Germline assignment: CDR1 KGHSH and CDR2 LQKENI. V was shortened by 2 bases and J by 1 base, with 11 bases between the two germline ends. The CDR3 runs to 15 residues. The CDR3 coding sequence is TGTGCCAGCTCACCAAACTCACAGGTTAACTATGGCTACACCTTC. It specifies CASSPNSQVNYGYTF.

This sequence joins TRBV7-8 and TRBJ1-5, with TRBD1 as a possible D gene (6 bases). The ends were cut back, 2 bases at V and 4 bases at J, with 12 bases in the middle. CDR1 and CDR2 from the germline V gene are SGHVS and FQNEAQ. The CDR3 length is 15 residues. The CDR3 here is CASSLLFRGNQPQHF. CDR3 sequence (DNA): TGTGCCAGCAGCTTACTCTTTAGGGGGAATCAGCCCCAGCATTTT.

This chain links TRBV5-4 with TRBJ2-5; the match to TRBD2 covers 9 bases. This CDR3 spans 15 amino acids. V shed 2 bases and J 1 base; nucleotides not matched to a gene: 3. Germline V gene sequence: CDR1 SGHNT, CDR2 YYREEE (reference sequence). The CDR3 DNA follows: TGTGCCAGCAGCTTAGCGGGAGGAGCCCAAGAGACCCAGTACTTC. It yields the protein CASSLAGGAQETQYF.

A word on this clone: A junction boundary mismatches the germline segment, possibly from a read error. This chain joins TRBV7-9 and TRBJ2-5, with D unclear. CDR3 size: 12 residues. Germline V gives CDR1 SEHNR, CDR2 FQNEAQ (reference sequence). The CDR3 reads CSSNRPQETQYF. The CDR3 nucleotides are TGTTCCAGCAACAGACCCCAAGAGACCCAGTACTTC. The variable domain in full, with the rest retrieved from reference TRBV7-9 and TRBJ2-5, is DTGVSQNPRHKITKRGQNVTFRCDPISEHNRLYWYRQTLGQGPEFLTYFQNEAQLEKSRLLSDRFSAERPKGSFSTLEIQRTEQGDSAMYLCSSNRPQETQYFGPGTRLLVL.

J is TRBJ2-2 and V is TRBV25-1; 8 bases fit TRBD1. Germline V gene data show CDR1 as MGHDK and CDR2 as SYGVNS. Trimming cost V 5 bases and J 5 bases; bases outside gene matches: 10. This CDR3 is built from 16 residues. CDR3 in DNA: TGTGCCAGCAGTCTTGCCACAGGGGGGAGGACCGGGGAGCTGTTTTTT. Translating gives CASSLATGGRTGELFF.

The rearrangement links TRBV4-2 to TRBJ2-3; 10 bases are a match to TRBD2. V was pared by 0 bases and J by 0 bases, with 9 bases of the junction left unmatched. Germline V gene data show CDR1 as LGHNA and CDR2 as YNFKEQ. The CDR3 loop spans 19 amino acids. CDR3 amino acids: CASSQESGLAGVSTDTQYF. DNA of the CDR3: TGTGCCAGCAGCCAAGAGTCTGGTCTAGCGGGAGTGAGCACAGATACGCAGTATTTT.

The V gene is TRBV5-1, the J gene TRBJ2-7; 8 bases are a match to TRBD1. The trim removed 0 bases at V and 7 bases at J, leaving 9 bases unmatched. Germline V gives CDR1 SGHRS, CDR2 YFSETQ. CDR3 size: 15 residues. CDR3 coding DNA: TGCGCCAGCAGCTTGGCGTCTAGCAGGGGGCAAGAGCAGTACTTC. Protein sequence: CASSLASSRGQEQYF. Combining the CDR3 with reference TRBV5-1 and TRBJ2-7 gives the whole variable domain KAGVTQTPRYLIKTRGQQVTLSCSPISGHRSVSWYQQTPGQGLQFLFEYFSETQRNKGNFPGRFSGRQFSNSRSEMNVSTLELGDSALYLCASSLASSRGQEQYFGPGTRLTVT.

The chain recombines TRBV7-2 with TRBJ1-5; 8 positions agree with TRBD1. V trimming: 3 bases; J trimming: 7 bases; junction bases outside the gene matches: 11. The germline CDR1 and CDR2 sequences are SGHTA and FQGNSA. The CDR3 has 16 amino acids. The CDR3 nucleotides are TGTGCCAGCAGCTTGCAGGGGGCCGGTCCGGGCCAGCCCCAGCATTTT. It codes for CASSLQGAGPGQPQHF.

The rearrangement joins TRBV20-1 to TRBJ2-7; D not resolved. Germline loops: CDR1 DFQATT, CDR2 SNEGSKA (reference sequence). The CDR3 runs to 11 residues. V shed 1 base and J shed 4 bases, with 5 bases lying between them. CDR3 DNA sequence: TGCAGTGCTAGAGTCCTTTACGAGCAGTACTTC. Protein sequence: CSARVLYEQYF.

The gene calls are TRBV18 and TRBJ2-7, with 7 bases fitting TRBD1. Germline V gene lookup returns CDR1 KGHSH and CDR2 LQKENI. The J segment lost 3 bases and the V segment lost 3 bases, leaving 8 bases of the junction unmatched. This CDR3 has 15 amino acids. Here the CDR3 reads CASSPTYNRGYEQYF. The CDR3 coding sequence is TGTGCCAGCTCACCGACTTACAACAGGGGCTACGAGCAGTACTTC.

V is TRBV10-1 and J is TRBJ2-7; D remains unclear. The V gene lost 5 bases and the J gene lost 1 base, with 12 bases spanning the gap. Germline CDR1 WNHNN, CDR2 SYGVQD (reference sequence). This CDR3 is built from 14 residues. The CDR3 bases are TGCGCCAGCAGTAATGACTTGCGGTCCTACGAGCAGTACTTC. Translating it yields CASSNDLRSYEQYF.

This clone was recorded once. This rearrangement joins TRBV9 to TRBJ1-2; weak D call: TRBD1 (5 bases). The CDR3 totals 13 residues. CDR1 is SGDLS and CDR2 is YYNGEE in the germline V gene. V was cut by 3 bases and J by 7 bases, with 13 bases left in between. The CDR3 sequence is CASSATGASGYTF. Written as DNA, the CDR3 is TGTGCCAGCAGCGCCACAGGAGCGTCTGGCTACACCTTC.

This sequence joins TRBV10-2 and TRBJ2-3; D is perhaps TRBD1 (5 bases). Germline assignment: CDR1 WSHSY and CDR2 SAAADI. Between the trimmed V and J ends, which lost 10 bases and 3 bases, there was a span of 20 bases. The CDR3 is 15 amino acids. Written as DNA, the CDR3 is TGCGCCACCTGGGTTGGTCTGCAGGGAACAGATACGCAGTATTTT. It encodes CATWVGLQGTDTQYF.

V is TRBV11-2 and J is TRBJ2-3; D remains unclear. Trimming pared 1 base from V and 3 bases from J, leaving 5 bases between. The CDR3 is 13 amino acids. Germline V gene lookup returns CDR1 SGHAT and CDR2 FQNNGV. The CDR3 sequence: CASSLVETDTQYF. CDR3 DNA sequence: TGTGCCAGCAGCTTAGTTGAGACAGATACGCAGTATTTT.

The chain joins TRBV11-3 to TRBJ2-3; 9 bases are a match to TRBD1. CDR3 size: 12 residues. V lost 5 bases and J lost 10; bases outside the gene matches: 4. The germline V gene encodes CDR1 SGHNT and CDR2 YENEEA. The CDR3 is CASSPGQGPQYF. The CDR3 DNA reads as TGTGCCAGCAGCCCAGGACAGGGGCCGCAGTATTTT.

V is TRBV5-1 and J is TRBJ2-4, with D tentatively TRBD2 (6 bases). The CDR3 sequence is 15 residues long. The germline V and J ends were trimmed by 0 bases and 9 bases, with 16 bases remaining between them. Germline V gene data show CDR1 as SGHRS and CDR2 as YFSETQ. This CDR3 is CASSLALPPGGIQYF. CDR3 sequence (DNA): TGCGCCAGCAGCTTGGCCCTCCCCCCCGGGGGCATTCAGTACTTC.

This clone has only one observation. This chain connects TRBV19 to TRBJ1-4; 10 positions agree with TRBD1. The V and J ends lost 5 bases and 7 bases, in that order; junction bases with no gene match: 10. The CDR3 loop spans 16 amino acids. Germline CDR1 reads LNHDA; CDR2 reads SQIVND (reference sequence). The CDR3 here is CASSSGTGARGEKLFF. The CDR3 nucleotides read TGTGCCAGTAGTTCCGGGACAGGGGCGAGGGGTGAAAAACTGTTTTTT.

The rearrangement joins TRBV18 to TRBJ2-2; TRBD1 matches 9 bases. After removal of 2 bases from V and 2 bases from J, the junction contained 6 bases not matched to a gene. CDR3 length equals 17 residues. Germline V gene lookup returns CDR1 KGHSH and CDR2 LQKENI. CDR3 protein: CASSPSQGALNTGELFF. DNA of the CDR3: TGTGCCAGCTCACCATCACAGGGGGCCCTAAACACCGGGGAGCTGTTTTTT.

This clone was counted a few times. This chain's CDR3 is CATSRETGGFFF. DNA for the CDR3: TGTGCCACCAGCAGAGAGACAGGGGGCTTCTTTTTT. The rearrangement joins TRBV15 to TRBJ1-4; 10 bases are shared with TRBD1. CDR3 size: 12 residues. Trimming removed 0 bases from V and 17 bases from J; junction bases left unmatched: 3. Germline lookup yields CDR1 LNHNV and CDR2 YYDKDF (reference sequence).

J is TRBJ2-4 and V is TRBV7-8; TRBD1 agrees at 7 bases. V lost 5 bases to trimming and J lost 2 bases; unmatched junction nucleotides: 9. This CDR3 region has 16 residues. Germline V gene sequence: CDR1 SGHVS, CDR2 FQNEAQ. CDR3 bases: TGTGCCAGCAGCCCCGACCGGGACAGAACCAAAAACATTCAGTACTTC. As protein: CASSPDRDRTKNIQYF.